Following are 16 T cell receptor beta chains from one sample sequenced in a study of cytomegalovirus exposure and HLA in healthy donors. The PCR ran on 60 Vbeta and 13 Jbeta primers. Profiling relied on immunoSEQ multiplex PCR, and the TCRdb table lists in-frame clones only, not all of them. Among approximately 200,000 clones listed, about 75% were seen once. The sequencing input was PBMCs. The receptors were gathered from a young man in good health and CMV-seronegative.

The chain carries TRBV13 and TRBJ2-5; no clear D. The CDR3 is 12 residues long. V lost 0 bases and J lost 7, with 6 bases in between. Germline lookup yields CDR1 PRHDT and CDR2 FYEKMQ (reference sequence). As DNA, the CDR3 is TGTGCCAGCAGCTTAGGGCCGCGGACCCAGTACTTC. The encoded protein is CASSLGPRTQYF.

This chain links TRBV7-9 with TRBJ1-1; TRBD1 matches 7 bases. CDR3 length: 13 amino acids. With V trimmed by 3 bases and J by 6 bases, 4 bases remained unmatched. Looked up from germline, CDR1 is SEHNR and CDR2 is FQNEAQ (reference sequence). Here the CDR3 reads CASSFRDSSEAFF. CDR3 sequence (DNA): TGTGCCAGCAGCTTCCGGGACAGCTCTGAAGCTTTCTTT.

This clone was found a few times. The chain's CDR3 is CASSPQGATGELFF. In nucleotides, the CDR3 is TGTGCCAGCAGCCCTCAGGGGGCCACCGGGGAGCTGTTTTTT. The rearrangement links TRBV11-2 to TRBJ2-2; TRBD1 matches 8 bases. The trim removed 5 bases at V and 4 bases at J, leaving 3 bases unmatched. CDR3 length equals 14 residues. Germline V gene data show CDR1 as SGHAT and CDR2 as FQNNGV.

The chain links TRBV27 to TRBJ1-5, with D possibly matching TRBD1 (6 bases). Germline V gives CDR1 MNHEY, CDR2 SMNVEV (reference sequence). The ends were cut back, 5 bases at V and 0 bases at J, with 20 bases in the middle. The CDR3 spans 18 residues. This CDR3 is CASSPRGAGANSNQPQHF. CDR3 nucleotides: TGTGCCAGCAGTCCCCGCGGGGCGGGGGCAAATAGCAATCAGCCCCAGCATTTT.

This clone was detected a few times. The chain links TRBV6-1 to TRBJ2-1; TRBD2 agrees at 9 bases. V gave up 4 bases and J gave up 9 bases; unmatched junction bases: 13. CDR3 length: 16 amino acids. Germline V lookup: CDR1 MNHNS, CDR2 SASEGT. The CDR3 nucleotides are TGTGCCAGCAGTGGTAGCGGGAGTCATCAAAGGGGTGAGCAGTTCTTC. Translating it yields CASSGSGSHQRGEQFF.

V gene TRBV19 combines with J gene TRBJ1-6; D unresolved. V was pared by 7 bases and J by 14 bases, with 18 bases between. Germline CDR1 is LNHDA and CDR2 is SQIVND (reference sequence). This CDR3 has 13 residues. The CDR3 region has the DNA TGTGCCAGTAATGTAAGGGTTGCAGCGGCCCTCCACTTT. Amino acids: CASNVRVAAALHF.

This clone has just one count. V is TRBV5-6 and J is TRBJ2-1; 8 bases match TRBD2. The CDR3 contains 15 residues. V lost 0 bases and J lost 7; bases outside the gene matches: 6. Germline CDR1 and CDR2: SGHDT and YYEEEE. CDR3 amino acids: CASSLAASGPNEQFF. CDR3 in DNA: TGTGCCAGCAGCTTGGCCGCTAGCGGGCCAAATGAGCAGTTCTTC.

V is TRBV11-3 and J is TRBJ1-6, with D perhaps TRBD1 (6 bases). This CDR3 spans 14 amino acids. Trimming removed 8 bases from V and 7 bases from J, with 15 bases in between. CDR1 is SGHNT, CDR2 YENEEA, per germline. The CDR3 loop is CASRGRTANSPLHF. DNA for the CDR3: TGTGCCAGCCGGGGAAGGACAGCGAATTCACCCCTCCACTTT.

This clone was recorded only once. The gene calls are TRBV7-2 and TRBJ1-1, with TRBD1 as a possible D gene (6 bases). V shed 4 bases and J shed 6 bases, with 9 bases lying between them. The germline V gene encodes CDR1 SGHTA and CDR2 FQGNSA. The CDR3 covers 12 residues. CDR3 sequence reads: CASSWRQAEAFF. The CDR3 bases are TGTGCCAGCAGCTGGCGACAGGCTGAAGCTTTCTTT.

The CDR3 region is CASSSEGPFDEQYF. The CDR3 nucleotides are TGTGCCAGCAGTTCGGAGGGGCCTTTTGACGAGCAGTACTTC. The chain is built from TRBV28 and TRBJ2-7, with a possible D match to TRBD2 (6 bases). V shed 4 bases and J shed 5 bases, with 15 bases lying between them. This CDR3 region has 14 residues. CDR1 and CDR2 (germline): MDHEN, SYDVKM.

The J gene is TRBJ1-1, the V gene TRBV11-3, with D possibly matching TRBD1 (6 bases). The CDR3 runs to 13 residues. The germline CDR1 and CDR2 sequences are SGHNT and YENEEA. Trimming left V 1 base short and J 6 bases short, with 9 bases between. The CDR3 DNA follows: TGTGCCAGCAGCTTAGTACAGGGATCTGAAGCTTTCTTT. Encoded protein: CASSLVQGSEAFF.

This chain uses TRBV19 with TRBJ1-1, with TRBD1 matching over 7 bases. Trimming took 5 bases from V and 6 from J; bases not matched to a gene: 9. The germline V gene encodes CDR1 LNHDA and CDR2 SQIVND (reference sequence). The CDR3 contains 14 residues. CDR3 DNA sequence: TGTGCCAGTAGTGCCGGGCAGGGGGTCCCTGAAGCTTTCTTT. As protein: CASSAGQGVPEAFF.

About this clone itself: Distinct nucleotide sequences in the sample also encode this CDR3. The CDR3 loop reads CASSIGQGAPYEQYF. In DNA, the CDR3 is TGTGCCAGTAGTATAGGACAGGGGGCTCCCTACGAGCAGTACTTC. The V gene is TRBV19, the J gene TRBJ2-7, with 10 bases that match TRBD1. V shed 1 base, J shed 2 bases, and the junction held 2 bases outside the gene matches. This CDR3 is 15 amino acids long. The germline V gene encodes CDR1 LNHDA and CDR2 SQIVND (reference sequence). The full variable domain, rest sourced from reference TRBV19 and TRBJ2-7, is DGGITQSPKYLFRKEGQNVTLSCEQNLNHDAMYWYRQDPGQGLRLIYYSQIVNDFQKGDIAEGYSVSREKKESFPLTVTSAQKNPTAFYLCASSIGQGAPYEQYFGPGTRLTVT.

CDR3 amino acids: CASSLNFNYGYTF. CDR3 coding DNA: TGTGCCAGCAGTTTAAACTTCAACTATGGCTACACCTTC. The rearrangement links TRBV27 to TRBJ1-2; no reliable D call. CDR3 length equals 13 residues. Germline values: CDR1 MNHEY, CDR2 SMNVEV (reference sequence). Trimming removed 2 bases from V and 2 bases from J, with 6 bases in between.

The V call is TRBV9, the J call TRBJ2-2; D call uncertain. The CDR3 runs 15 residues. From germline, CDR1 is SGDLS and CDR2 YYNGEE. V was pared by 0 bases and J by 0 bases, with 6 bases between. CDR3 sequence (DNA): TGTGCCAGCAGCGTAGAACTGACGAACACCGGGGAGCTGTTTTTT. Translated, it gives CASSVELTNTGELFF.

The rearrangement uses TRBV20-1 and TRBJ2-1; D perhaps matches TRBD2 (6 bases). CDR1 DFQATT and CDR2 SNEGSKA come from the germline V gene (reference sequence). Trimming took off 2 bases at V and 12 bases at J, with 11 bases between the two ends. This CDR3 is built from 11 residues. The CDR3 spells CSARRDLTQFF. CDR3 in DNA: TGCAGTGCTAGACGGGACTTAACGCAGTTCTTC.